This TCR beta chain was sequenced during a study of T cells after yellow fever vaccination (dated by TCRdb to between 2018 and 2021). Regarding the research as a whole: The SMART-Seq v4 Ultra Low Input RNA kit was used to prepare libraries from fractions with low cell numbers. Two healthy male donors, one aged 18 to 29 and one aged 30 to 40 years, made up the cohort. Bulk TCR alpha and beta repertoires were sequenced longitudinally to track T-cell clones before and after primary and booster YFV17D yellow fever vaccination. Blood samples were taken at several timepoints before and after primary and secondary immunization, and bulk PBMC replicates and cell subsets were isolated. The full study reports these points: Because the study included only a couple of donors, the extent to which the findings can be generalized is limited. Compared with the primary T-cell response, the secondary T-cell response was weaker but faster, peaking on day 5 rather than day 15. Because abundant contaminating clonotypes from the bulk population could be contained in FACS-sorted repertoires, computational filtering was required. Most clones expanded after primary vaccination were re-detected after the booster (around 96% of CD4 and approximately 88% of CD8), suggesting broad memory maintenance. A small share of clonotypes occurred in both CD4 and CD8 compartments, likely arising from convergent recombination.

The CDR3 spans 13 residues, from the cysteine through the phenylalanine. Only the CDR3 DNA stays, 39 bases, in frame from base 1. The germline ends are 19 bases apart after V is trimmed by 9 bases and J by 10 bases. Instrument used: Illumina NovaSeq 6000. TCR cDNA was synthesized by 5'RACE template switching, through which a universal primer site and unique molecular identifiers were introduced. Priming for cDNA synthesis came from both the TCR alpha and TCR beta constant segments. Library amplification involved two PCR steps, and the second step added sample barcodes and sequencing adapters. Sequencing of libraries was performed on Illumina HiSeq 2500 (2x100 bp) or NovaSeq (2x150 bp). As for the original processing: MIGEC handled demultiplexing of reads and collapsing into UMI consensus sequences, while MiXCR performed V(D)J alignment. Vaccine-responding clonotypes were identified with edgeR using replicate PBMC samples, with FDR below 0.01 and a log2 fold change above 5 up to day 15 being required. Each bulk clonotype received a CD4 or CD8 identity based on whether the sequenced CD4 or CD8 repertoire contained that clonotype at higher abundance. In-frame beta chains were kept once TCRdb had trimmed the public reads at Q25 with fastp and called clones with MiXCR. Each CDR3 protein gets just one entry, which takes the most common genes and DNA from the rows behind it. Here the V and J calls rest on TCRdb's processing, not on the authors' analysis. The table for this sample lists a few hundred thousand distinct CDR3 sequences; 4% to 5.5% of them were counted only once. Around 19% of the sample is taken by the ten largest.

This specimen's treatment or condition label, per the study, means: live attenuated yellow fever vaccine strain. At each blood-draw timepoint, two biological replicates of bulk PBMCs were obtained. PBMCs were isolated from peripheral blood using a standard Ficoll-Paque protocol. TriZol was used to extract RNA from bulk PBMCs, CD4 and CD8 fractions, and dextramer-positive and dextramer-negative fractions. Ten or more counts support this clonotype. Its binding antigen is unknown. No base qualities exist here, and no much larger clone lies one base off it. The specimen was PBMCs, collected 15 days after the yellow fever booster vaccination. The sequence is built from TRBV12-3 or TRBV12-4 and TRBJ2-1, with the D gene tentatively TRBD1 or TRBD2, based on 5 matching bases in each. This clonotype was sampled from a man younger than 35 who received the YFV17D yellow fever vaccine. Here the CDR3 is given as CASDRGVGGEQFF. The nucleotide sequence is TGTGCCAGTGACCGGGGCGTCGGAGGAGAGCAGTTCTTC.